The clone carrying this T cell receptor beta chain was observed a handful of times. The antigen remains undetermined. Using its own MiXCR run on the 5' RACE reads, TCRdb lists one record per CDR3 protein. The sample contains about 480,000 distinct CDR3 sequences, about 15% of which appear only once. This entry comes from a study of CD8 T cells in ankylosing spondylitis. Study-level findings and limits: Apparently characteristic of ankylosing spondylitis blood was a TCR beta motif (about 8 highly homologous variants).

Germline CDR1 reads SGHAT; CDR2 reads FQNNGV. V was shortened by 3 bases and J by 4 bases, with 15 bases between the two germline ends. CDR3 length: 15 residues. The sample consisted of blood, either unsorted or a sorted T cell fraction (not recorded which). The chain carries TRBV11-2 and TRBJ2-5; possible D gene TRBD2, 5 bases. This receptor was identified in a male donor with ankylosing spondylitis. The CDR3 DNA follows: TGTGCCAGCAGCTTCGTGCGGGTAGATAGAGAGACCCAGTACTTC. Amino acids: CASSFVRVDRETQYF.